The next 24 T cell receptor beta chains were all read from a single sample in a study of radiotherapy plus CTLA-4 blockade in lung cancer. Sequencing used immunoSEQ multiplex PCR; TCRdb keeps in-frame clones, though not all of them. Of around 85,000 clones in the sample, approximately 84% were seen once. The sample was peripheral blood, taken from a patient treated with radiotherapy plus ipilimumab. The receptors derive from a human donor with non-small cell lung cancer who had a partial response to radiotherapy plus ipilimumab.

The chain links TRBV5-1 to TRBJ1-1; D uncertain. V was clipped by 0 bases and J by 8 bases, with 14 bases between them. Germline V lookup: CDR1 SGHRS, CDR2 YFSETQ. CDR3 size: 14 residues. The CDR3 DNA reads as TGCGCCAGCAGCTTGGGTGGAGGGAATCTCGAAGCTTTCTTT. Translating it yields CASSLGGGNLEAFF. The whole variable domain, filled in from reference TRBV5-1 and TRBJ1-1, reads KAGVTQTPRYLIKTRGQQVTLSCSPISGHRSVSWYQQTPGQGLQFLFEYFSETQRNKGNFPGRFSGRQFSNSRSEMNVSTLELGDSALYLCASSLGGGNLEAFFGQGTRLTVV.

This chain joins TRBV7-2 and TRBJ1-5, with D possibly TRBD1 on 5 matching bases. The V end lost 1 base, the J end lost 6 bases, and 13 bases lay between the germline ends. From germline, CDR1 is SGHTA and CDR2 FQGNSA. This CDR3 region has 15 residues. The CDR3 coding sequence is TGTGCCAGCAGCTTAGGGCTAGGGGAAAGTCAGCCCCAGCATTTT. Translated: CASSLGLGESQPQHF.

V gene TRBV28 combines with J gene TRBJ1-6; D call uncertain. CDR1 and CDR2 from the germline V gene are MDHEN and SYDVKM. With 4 bases removed from V and 7 bases from J, the gap between germline ends came to 14 bases. This CDR3 spans 15 amino acids. The CDR3 bases are TGTGCCAGCAGTTATTCTTGGCAACCCAATTCACCCCTCCACTTT. This gives the protein CASSYSWQPNSPLHF.

This clone was seen only a few times. V gene TRBV28 combines with J gene TRBJ1-5; 9 bases agree with TRBD1. The trim removed 4 bases at V and 3 bases at J, leaving 4 bases unmatched. Germline V gene data show CDR1 as MDHEN and CDR2 as SYDVKM. The CDR3 sequence is 15 residues long. The CDR3 DNA reads as TGTGCCAGCAGTTCCCGGGACAGGGACAATCAGCCCCAGCATTTT. Translation gives CASSSRDRDNQPQHF.

The rearrangement joins TRBV7-9 to TRBJ2-7; TRBD1 is a possible D gene (5 bases). The V and J ends lost 1 base and 5 bases respectively, with 9 bases between them. There are 13 residues in the CDR3. From germline, CDR1 is SEHNR and CDR2 FQNEAQ (reference sequence). The CDR3 protein is CASSLGRANEQYF. CDR3 sequence (DNA): TGTGCCAGCAGCTTAGGCAGGGCCAACGAGCAGTACTTC. The complete variable domain, with remaining parts taken from reference TRBV7-9 and TRBJ2-7, reads DTGVSQNPRHKITKRGQNVTFRCDPISEHNRLYWYRQTLGQGPEFLTYFQNEAQLEKSRLLSDRFSAERPKGSFSTLEIQRTEQGDSAMYLCASSLGRANEQYFGPGTRLTVT.

CDR3 bases: TGTGCCAGCAGGTACGACAGGGCCATCGGTGGCTACACCTTC. As protein: CASRYDRAIGGYTF. The chain recombines TRBV6-1 with TRBJ1-2; TRBD1 aligns across 7 bases. CDR1 MNHNS and CDR2 SASEGT come from the germline V gene. The junction had 11 bases not matched to a gene; V was cut back by 6 bases and J by 7 bases. The CDR3 length is 14 residues.

This chain connects TRBV7-9 to TRBJ1-1; D not certain. The V gene lost 0 bases and the J gene lost 7 bases, with 9 bases spanning the gap. The CDR3 loop spans 13 amino acids. Germline CDR1 and CDR2: SEHNR and FQNEAQ (reference sequence). This CDR3 is CASSLARRSEAFF. For the CDR3, the DNA is TGTGCCAGCAGCTTAGCGCGTCGGAGTGAAGCTTTCTTT. Full variable domain (rest looked up from reference TRBV7-9 and TRBJ1-1): DTGVSQNPRHKITKRGQNVTFRCDPISEHNRLYWYRQTLGQGPEFLTYFQNEAQLEKSRLLSDRFSAERPKGSFSTLEIQRTEQGDSAMYLCASSLARRSEAFFGQGTRLTVV.

V usage is TRBV6-4 and J usage is TRBJ2-1, with TRBD2 matching 7 bases. Trimming removed 0 bases from V and 8 bases from J; junction bases left unmatched: 13. Per the germline V gene, CDR1 is MRHNA and CDR2 is SNTAGT. The CDR3 extends over 17 amino acids. The CDR3 loop reads CASSDSERAGEVYEQFF. The CDR3 nucleotides are TGTGCCAGCAGTGACTCGGAGCGGGCGGGAGAGGTATATGAGCAGTTCTTC.

V and J are TRBV5-4 and TRBJ2-6, with D unresolved. V gave up 5 bases and J gave up 0 bases, with 12 bases separating them. The CDR3 totals 16 residues. Germline V gene data show CDR1 as SGHNT and CDR2 as YYREEE (reference sequence). The CDR3 bases are TGTGCCAGCAGTTCCCCGCCACTCTCTGGGGCCAACGTCCTGACTTTC. As protein: CASSSPPLSGANVLTF.

On this clone itself: One end of the junction does not line up with germline, which may come from a read error. This chain connects TRBV30 to TRBJ2-4; D is possibly TRBD2 (7 bases). CDR3 length equals 15 residues. The germline gives CDR1 GTSNPN, CDR2 SVGIG (reference sequence). CDR3 sequence: CAQGGRGSAKNIRYF. Here the CDR3 DNA reads TGTGCCCAAGGGGGGAGGGGCTCGGCCAAAAACATTCGGTACTTC.

The chain joins TRBV6-1 to TRBJ1-5; D remains ambiguous. The V end was cut by 4 bases, the J end by 3 bases, with 7 bases between. The CDR3 has 13 residues. CDR1 is MNHNS and CDR2 is SASEGT in the germline V gene. CDR3 loop: CASSVSDNQPQHF. CDR3 nucleotide sequence: TGTGCCAGCAGTGTCAGCGACAATCAGCCCCAGCATTTT.

The chain combines TRBV20-1 with TRBJ1-2; D remains ambiguous. The CDR3 runs to 11 residues. CDR1 and CDR2 from the germline V gene are DFQATT and SNEGSKA (reference sequence). With 6 bases removed from V and 8 bases from J, the gap between germline ends came to 13 bases. As DNA, the CDR3 is TGCAGTGCCACCCCCCGGGTCGGCTACACCTTC. Translated: CSATPRVGYTF.

The rearrangement uses TRBV7-9 and TRBJ2-3; 10 bases agree with TRBD1. The J segment lost 2 bases and the V segment lost 5 bases, leaving 7 bases of the junction unmatched. This CDR3 is built from 16 residues. Per germline, CDR1 SEHNR and CDR2 FQNEAQ (reference sequence). CDR3 coding DNA: TGTGCCAGCAGCGGCGACAGGGGGCCTGTCACAGATACGCAGTATTTT. It specifies CASSGDRGPVTDTQYF.

V usage is TRBV5-1 and J usage is TRBJ1-2; D is undetermined. This CDR3 spans 14 amino acids. The V end lost 0 bases, the J end lost 9 bases, and 15 bases lay between the germline ends. Per the germline V gene, CDR1 is SGHRS and CDR2 is YFSETQ. In DNA form, the CDR3 reads TGCGCCAGCAGCTTGGGGGAGGGATGGAGTAGCTACACCTTC. Encoded protein: CASSLGEGWSSYTF.

This chain uses TRBV18 with TRBJ1-2; 8 bases line up with TRBD1. CDR1 is KGHSH, CDR2 LQKENI, per germline. V was clipped by 5 bases and J by 1 base; unmatched bases: 6. CDR3 length: 15 amino acids. This CDR3 is CASSTGQGNNYGYTF. The CDR3, as DNA: TGTGCCAGCTCAACAGGACAGGGAAATAACTATGGCTACACCTTC. Complete variable domain (other parts from reference TRBV18 and TRBJ1-2): NAGVMQNPRHLVRRRGQEARLRCSPMKGHSHVYWYRQLPEEGLKFMVYLQKENIIDESGMPKERFSAEFPKEGPSILRIQQVVRGDSAAYFCASSTGQGNNYGYTFGSGTRLTVV.

The rearrangement joins TRBV14 to TRBJ2-4; 8 positions match TRBD2. The CDR3 consists of 16 residues. Losses at the gene ends were 4 bases for V and 6 bases for J; bases not matched to a gene: 11. CDR1 and CDR2 (germline): SGHDN, FVKESK. The CDR3 DNA reads TGTGCCAGCAGCCCCCGGACTAGCTCCTTTGGAAACATTCAGTACTTC. Amino acid sequence: CASSPRTSSFGNIQYF.

This clone was seen more than once but under ten times. The V gene is TRBV18, the J gene TRBJ1-1; D remains ambiguous. The CDR3 runs to 15 residues. Trimming stripped 6 bases from V and 3 bases from J, with 17 bases between. The germline CDR1 and CDR2 sequences are KGHSH and LQKENI. CDR3 amino acids: CASSLTTSRDTEAFF. The CDR3, as DNA: TGTGCCAGCTCTCTTACGACAAGCCGAGACACTGAAGCTTTCTTT.

The chain combines TRBV11-2 with TRBJ2-6; 7 nucleotides match TRBD1. The CDR3 covers 18 residues. CDR1 is SGHAT and CDR2 is FQNNGV in the germline V gene. With V trimmed by 1 base and J by 1 base, 7 bases remained unmatched. The CDR3 nucleotides are TGTGCCAGCAGCTTAGGGACAGGCAAAGCGTCTGGGGCCAACGTCCTGACTTTC. This codes for CASSLGTGKASGANVLTF.

CDR3 amino acids: CASAPGTSGRAGINEQFF. CDR3 sequence (DNA): TGTGCCAGCGCTCCCGGGACTAGCGGGAGGGCAGGAATAAATGAGCAGTTCTTC. V is TRBV14 and J is TRBJ2-1; 16 nucleotides align to TRBD2. Germline V gene lookup returns CDR1 SGHDN and CDR2 FVKESK. The V segment lost 8 bases and the J segment 7 bases; nucleotides outside the gene matches: 14. The CDR3 covers 18 residues.

V and J are TRBV28 and TRBJ1-4, with TRBD1 matching 7 bases. The germline CDR1 and CDR2 sequences are MDHEN and SYDVKM. The CDR3 length is 14 residues. V lost 6 bases and J lost 4; bases outside the gene matches: 5. The CDR3 sequence: CASSRQGLNEKLFF. In nucleotides, the CDR3 is TGTGCCAGCAGCCGACAGGGACTTAATGAAAAACTGTTTTTT. The complete variable domain, with remaining parts taken from reference TRBV28 and TRBJ1-4, reads DVKVTQSSRYLVKRTGEKVFLECVQDMDHENMFWYRQDPGLGLRLIYFSYDVKMKEKGDIPEGYSVSREKKERFSLILESASTNQTSMYLCASSRQGLNEKLFFGSGTQLSVL.

For this clone: Other DNA sequences within the sample encode an identical CDR3. The rearrangement uses TRBV18 and TRBJ1-5, with D possibly TRBD1 on 5 matching bases. Germline lookup yields CDR1 KGHSH and CDR2 LQKENI. The length of the CDR3 is 13 residues. V shed 1 base and J shed 4 bases, with 5 bases lying between them. CDR3 amino acids: CASSPQGNQPQHF. In DNA form, the CDR3 reads TGTGCCAGCTCACCACAGGGGAATCAGCCCCAGCATTTT.

The gene calls are TRBV28 and TRBJ2-6; 10 bases align to TRBD1. Germline CDR1 MDHEN, CDR2 SYDVKM. J gave up 0 bases and V 4 bases, and 9 bases lay outside the gene matches. This CDR3 is built from 19 residues. This CDR3 is CASSSLPGQGVSGANVLTF. CDR3 nucleotide sequence: TGTGCCAGCAGTTCCCTTCCCGGACAGGGGGTCTCTGGGGCCAACGTCCTGACTTTC.

To note about this clone: A read error may account for a junction end that differs from germline. V is TRBV7-7 and J is TRBJ2-1; D is possibly TRBD1 (5 bases). The CDR3 totals 16 residues. Germline CDR1 SSHAT, CDR2 FNYEAQ (reference sequence). CDR3 residues: CASSLSTAFSYNEQFF. The DNA of the CDR3 is TGTGCTAGCAGCTTATCGACAGCGTTCTCCTACAATGAGCAGTTCTTC.

This sequence joins TRBV9 and TRBJ2-6; D call uncertain. V lost 4 bases and J lost 0, with 8 bases in between. The CDR3 is 15 amino acids. Germline CDR1 is SGDLS and CDR2 is YYNGEE. CDR3: CASSTQASGANVLTF. CDR3 sequence (DNA): TGTGCCAGCAGCACCCAGGCCTCTGGGGCCAACGTCCTGACTTTC.